Listed here are 23 T cell receptor beta chains from one sample, sequenced in a study of cytomegalovirus exposure and HLA in healthy donors. PCR involved 60 Vbeta and 13 Jbeta primers. The table came from immunoSEQ multiplex PCR; TCRdb's copy has only in-frame clones and leaves some out. The sample spans 85,000 to 110,000 clones; the ten largest clones claim 3.5%. The sample consisted of PBMCs. Receptors were obtained from a man aged 40-49 years in good health and CMV-seronegative.

The V and J genes are TRBV19 and TRBJ1-5, with 7 bases fitting TRBD1. Germline V gene lookup returns CDR1 LNHDA and CDR2 SQIVND (reference sequence). There are 16 residues in the CDR3. J lost 6 bases, V lost 2 bases, and 10 bases had no gene match. The CDR3 here is CASSITTGPRTQPQHF. The CDR3 DNA sequence: TGTGCCAGTAGTATAACGACAGGGCCAAGAACTCAGCCCCAGCATTTT.

V usage is TRBV7-9 and J usage is TRBJ1-1; 9 bases are shared with TRBD1. The germline gives CDR1 SEHNR, CDR2 FQNEAQ (reference sequence). With 5 bases clipped from V and 6 bases from J, the junction kept 4 bases outside the gene matches. This CDR3 region has 13 residues. CDR3 in DNA: TGTGCCAGCAGCCACAGACAGGGGGCTGAAGCTTTCTTT. Its translation: CASSHRQGAEAFF.

The chain couples TRBV7-2 to TRBJ2-1, with 10 bases identical to TRBD1. The CDR3 is 15 amino acids. Per the germline V gene, CDR1 is SGHTA and CDR2 is FQGNSA. V lost 5 bases and J lost 7; bases outside the gene matches: 8. The CDR3 DNA reads TGTGCCAGCAGCGCGGGACAGGGGATCGAGAATGAGCAGTTCTTC. Translated: CASSAGQGIENEQFF. Variable domain in full (rest from reference TRBV7-2 and TRBJ2-1): GAGVSQSPSNKVTEKGKDVELRCDPISGHTALYWYRQSLGQGLEFLIYFQGNSAPDKSGLPSDRFSAERTGGSVSTLTIQRTQQEDSAVYLCASSAGQGIENEQFFGPGTRLTVL.

The J gene is TRBJ1-6, the V gene TRBV5-1; 9 nucleotides align to TRBD1. Germline-derived CDR1 and CDR2 are SGHRS and YFSETQ. The V segment lost 4 bases and the J segment 10 bases; nucleotides outside the gene matches: 9. The CDR3 totals 15 residues. CDR3 nucleotide sequence: TGCGCCAGCAGCCAAGGGACAGGGTCCGGGTCACCCCTCCACTTT. Translating it yields CASSQGTGSGSPLHF.

J is TRBJ2-7 and V is TRBV19; D is ambiguous. The V gene's germline CDR1 is LNHDA and CDR2 SQIVND (reference sequence). Deletions cut 3 bases from V and 2 bases from J, with 11 bases between. The CDR3 length is 14 residues. In nucleotides, the CDR3 is TGTGCCAGTAGTATTCGTCTAAAAACCTACGAGCAGTACTTC. Its translation is CASSIRLKTYEQYF.

The CDR3 bases are TGTGCCAGCAGCTTGTACGAAGCAGGAGGGCAAGAGACCCAGTACTTC. Amino acid sequence: CASSLYEAGGQETQYF. The chain links TRBV5-4 to TRBJ2-5, with a weak D call TRBD2 (6 bases). CDR3 size: 16 residues. Germline V lookup: CDR1 SGHNT, CDR2 YYREEE (reference sequence). V lost 1 base to trimming and J lost 2 bases, with 15 bases between them.

The V and J genes are TRBV6-1 and TRBJ1-2, with D uncertain. Germline V gives CDR1 MNHNS, CDR2 SASEGT. The CDR3 is 14 residues long. Trimming pared 2 bases from V and 1 base from J, leaving 8 bases between. The CDR3 reads CASSELPVNYGYTF. The CDR3 DNA follows: TGTGCCAGCAGTGAACTGCCGGTTAACTATGGCTACACCTTC.

V and J are TRBV5-5 and TRBJ2-3; perhaps TRBD1 as D (5 bases). Trimming shortened V by 4 bases and J by 2 bases, and 8 bases separated the two germline ends. The CDR3 is made up of 13 amino acids. Germline CDR1 and CDR2: SGHKS and YYEKEE (reference sequence). CDR3: CASSMTVTDTQYF. The CDR3 DNA sequence: TGTGCCAGCAGCATGACAGTCACAGATACGCAGTATTTT.

The V and J genes are TRBV27 and TRBJ2-1; 8 bases match TRBD2. Germline V CDR1 and CDR2: MNHEY, SMNVEV (reference sequence). The junction had 5 bases not matched to a gene; V was cut back by 0 bases and J by 4 bases. This CDR3 comprises 16 residues. The CDR3 bases are TGTGCCAGCAGTTTATCGGGGACTAGGGTATACAATGAGCAGTTCTTC. Translation: CASSLSGTRVYNEQFF.

V and J are TRBV29-1 and TRBJ1-1; maybe TRBD1 (5 bases). The V end was cut by 3 bases, the J end by 0 bases, with 11 bases between. Looked up from germline, CDR1 is SQVTM and CDR2 is ANQGSEA. CDR3 length: 14 residues. CDR3 sequence (DNA): TGCAGCGTTGACGGACATCTTTTGAACACTGAAGCTTTCTTT. This encodes CSVDGHLLNTEAFF.

The chain is built from TRBV7-8 and TRBJ2-7; D may be TRBD2 (5 bases). The V end lost 3 bases, the J end lost 0 bases, and 12 bases lay between the germline ends. The V gene's germline CDR1 is SGHVS and CDR2 FQNEAQ. The CDR3 covers 15 residues. The CDR3 protein is CASSLGSAPSYEQYF. The CDR3 DNA reads TGTGCCAGCAGCTTGGGTAGCGCACCCTCCTACGAGCAGTACTTC.

The chain couples TRBV7-9 to TRBJ2-7; 9 positions match TRBD1. The ends lost 3 bases at V and 3 bases at J; junction bases unmatched: 3. Per the germline V gene, CDR1 is SEHNR and CDR2 is FQNEAQ (reference sequence). The CDR3 runs to 14 residues. CDR3 DNA: TGTGCCAGCAGCTTGGGGACAGGGCTCTACGAGCAGTACTTC. Amino acid sequence: CASSLGTGLYEQYF.

Comments on this clone: The junction does not match germline at one end; this may be a read error. Additional DNA sequences in this sample encode the identical CDR3. This chain links TRBV5-1 with TRBJ2-2; 7 nucleotides line up with TRBD1. The CDR3 is 15 amino acids. From germline, CDR1 is SGHRS and CDR2 YFSETQ. CDR3 sequence (DNA): TGCGCCAGCAGCCCGGGACAGAGCTACACCGGGGAGCTGTTCTTT. This translates into CASSPGQSYTGELFF.

The chain links TRBV30 to TRBJ1-4; TRBD1 matches 8 bases. The CDR3 extends over 14 amino acids. Germline lookup yields CDR1 GTSNPN and CDR2 SVGIG (reference sequence). Germline trimming cut 2 bases from V and 3 bases from J; bases unmatched to any gene: 2. CDR3 protein: CAWSSGGSNEKLFF. In DNA, the CDR3 is TGTGCCTGGAGTTCAGGGGGCTCTAATGAAAAACTGTTTTTT. The variable domain in full, with the rest retrieved from reference TRBV30 and TRBJ1-4, is SQTIHQWPATLVQPVGSPLSLECTVEGTSNPNLYWYRQAAGRGLQLLFYSVGIGQISSEVPQNLSASRPQDRQFILSSKKLLLSDSGFYLCAWSSGGSNEKLFFGSGTQLSVL.

This chain links TRBV10-3 with TRBJ2-1, with 11 bases aligning to TRBD2. V dropped 5 bases and J dropped 3; count of bases not matched to a gene: 3. The CDR3 sequence is 15 residues long. Germline V CDR1 and CDR2: ENHRY, SYGVKD. The CDR3 coding sequence is TGTGCCATCAGTACCACTAGCGGGAGCTACAATGAGCAGTTCTTC. Translated, it gives CAISTTSGSYNEQFF.

The chain employs TRBV5-1 and TRBJ2-7, with 11 bases that match TRBD2. CDR3 length: 15 residues. Per germline, CDR1 SGHRS and CDR2 YFSETQ. V lost 4 bases and J lost 2; bases outside the gene matches: 5. Written as DNA, the CDR3 is TGCGCCAGCAGCCGCGGGACTAGCGGCACCTACGAGCAGTACTTC. As protein: CASSRGTSGTYEQYF.

The rearrangement joins TRBV5-1 to TRBJ2-2, with TRBD2 matching 9 bases. Germline CDR1 and CDR2: SGHRS and YFSETQ. V shed 4 bases and J 6 bases; nucleotides not matched to a gene: 1. The CDR3 contains 13 residues. CDR3 region: CASSEREAGELFF. The CDR3, as DNA: TGCGCCAGCAGCGAGCGGGAGGCCGGGGAGCTGTTTTTT. Full variable domain (rest looked up from reference TRBV5-1 and TRBJ2-2): KAGVTQTPRYLIKTRGQQVTLSCSPISGHRSVSWYQQTPGQGLQFLFEYFSETQRNKGNFPGRFSGRQFSNSRSEMNVSTLELGDSALYLCASSEREAGELFFGEGSRLTVL.

The V call is TRBV6-4, the J call TRBJ2-3, with a tentative D call TRBD2 (5 bases). The V gene lost 3 bases and the J gene lost 0 bases, with 7 bases spanning the gap. This CDR3 region has 14 residues. Germline-derived CDR1 and CDR2 are MRHNA and SNTAGT. CDR3 amino acids: CASSERTSTDTQYF. CDR3 nucleotide sequence: TGTGCCAGCAGTGAGAGGACTAGCACAGATACGCAGTATTTT.

The gene calls are TRBV9 and TRBJ2-7, with TRBD1 matching over 7 bases. CDR1 and CDR2 (germline): SGDLS, YYNGEE. The V and J ends lost 4 bases and 4 bases, in that order; junction bases with no gene match: 5. The CDR3 is made up of 13 amino acids. The CDR3 nucleotides are TGTGCCAGCAGCCGGGACAGCGGTTACGAGCAGTACTTC. This translates into CASSRDSGYEQYF. Full variable domain (missing parts from reference TRBV9 and TRBJ2-7): DSGVTQTPKHLITATGQRVTLRCSPRSGDLSVYWYQQSLDQGLQFLIQYYNGEERAKGNILERFSAQQFPDLHSELNLSSLELGDSALYFCASSRDSGYEQYFGPGTRLTVT.

This rearrangement joins TRBV2 to TRBJ1-1, with TRBD1 matching 8 bases. J lost 6 bases, V lost 4 bases, and 7 bases had no gene match. Germline CDR1 is SNHLY and CDR2 is FYNNEI. This CDR3 is built from 14 residues. The CDR3 DNA sequence: TGTGCCAGCAGTGGGACAGGGTTGACGGCTGAAGCTTTCTTT. This translates into CASSGTGLTAEAFF.

The chain recombines TRBV7-2 with TRBJ2-3, with 9 bases matching TRBD2. Losses at the gene ends were 2 bases for V and 6 bases for J; bases not matched to a gene: 3. Per germline, CDR1 SGHTA and CDR2 FQGNSA. The length of the CDR3 is 14 residues. The CDR3: CASSLSAGGDTQYF. In nucleotides, the CDR3 is TGTGCCAGCAGCTTATCGGCGGGGGGGGATACGCAGTATTTT.

V is TRBV19 and J is TRBJ2-7, with 8 nucleotides matching TRBD2. The CDR3 covers 13 residues. Per germline, CDR1 LNHDA and CDR2 SQIVND (reference sequence). The V segment lost 6 bases and the J segment 4 bases; nucleotides outside the gene matches: 5. CDR3 amino acids: CASSSGRKYEQYF. DNA for the CDR3: TGTGCCAGTAGCAGCGGGAGAAAATACGAGCAGTACTTC.

The chain employs TRBV7-8 and TRBJ1-5, with D perhaps matching TRBD1 (6 bases). V was pared by 5 bases and J by 3 bases, with 17 bases between. The V gene's germline CDR1 is SGHVS and CDR2 FQNEAQ. This CDR3 has 16 amino acids. The CDR3 here is CASSQGQGSPNQPQHF. CDR3 DNA: TGTGCCAGCAGCCAGGGGCAGGGCTCCCCCAATCAGCCCCAGCATTTT.